A single sample is the source of the 10 T cell receptor beta chains below, sequenced in a study of cytomegalovirus exposure and HLA in healthy donors. The PCR employed 60 Vbeta primers together with 13 Jbeta primers. Method: immunoSEQ multiplex PCR; TCRdb's copy keeps in-frame clones and lacks some. Of more than 150,000 clones in the sample, over 65% are singletons; the top ten hold approximately 1.3%. The sample was PBMCs. Receptors originate from a man between 18 and 29 years old in good health and CMV-seronegative.

The V and J genes are TRBV7-3 and TRBJ2-3, with D tentatively TRBD1 (5 bases). V was clipped by 2 bases and J by 4 bases, with 13 bases between them. The CDR3 consists of 15 residues. Germline V CDR1 and CDR2: SGHTA, FQGTGA. The CDR3 DNA follows: TGTGCCAGCAGCTTAGATGCAGGGAAGGCAGATACGCAGTATTTT. Residues: CASSLDAGKADTQYF.

This clone has a handful of counts. The genes are TRBV5-6 and TRBJ2-7, with D hard to call. This CDR3 region has 14 residues. The germline V gene has CDR1 SGHDT and CDR2 YYEEEE. Trimming pared 2 bases from V and 6 bases from J, leaving 15 bases between. CDR3 amino acids: CASSLSPLSPEQYF. CDR3 in DNA: TGTGCCAGCAGCTTAAGTCCCCTTAGTCCCGAGCAGTACTTC.

This sequence joins TRBV2 and TRBJ2-1; 10 bases align to TRBD1. Germline CDR1 and CDR2: SNHLY and FYNNEI. V gave up 6 bases and J gave up 7 bases; unmatched junction bases: 6. The CDR3 contains 14 residues. CDR3 sequence (DNA): TGTGCCAGCAGGCCCCAGGACAGGGGGAATGAGCAGTTCTTC. Protein: CASRPQDRGNEQFF.

This clone was detected only once. CDR3 amino acids: CATSRGLGGSSYEQYF. The CDR3 bases are TGTGCCACCAGCAGAGGATTGGGGGGATCCTCCTACGAGCAGTACTTC. The rearrangement uses TRBV15 and TRBJ2-7; D might be TRBD2 (6 bases). This CDR3 is built from 16 residues. Trimming took 1 base from V and 0 from J, leaving 13 bases between them. Germline values: CDR1 LNHNV, CDR2 YYDKDF (reference sequence). Looking up the rest from reference TRBV15 and TRBJ2-7 gives the full variable domain: DAMVIQNPRYQVTQFGKPVTLSCSQTLNHNVMYWYQQKSSQAPKLLFHYYDKDFNNEADTPDNFQSRRPNTSFCFLDIRSPGLGDTAMYLCATSRGLGGSSYEQYFGPGTRLTVT.

Concerning this clone: At one end, the junction sequence differs from germline, possibly due to a read error. The sample holds other DNA sequences that translate to the same CDR3. The chain links TRBV30 to TRBJ1-1; TRBD1 is a possible D gene (6 bases). Germline V lookup: CDR1 GTSNPN, CDR2 SVGIG (reference sequence). This CDR3 has 12 amino acids. CDR3 sequence: CAWSVPGGQAFF. The CDR3 bases are TGTGCCTGGAGTGTACCGGGGGGCCAAGCCTTCTTT. Full variable domain (missing parts from reference TRBV30 and TRBJ1-1): SQTIHQWPATLVQPVGSPLSLECTVEGTSNPNLYWYRQAAGRGLQLLFYSVGIGQISSEVPQNLSASRPQDRQFILSSKKLLLSDSGFYLCAWSVPGGQAFFGQGTRLTVV.

The chain employs TRBV7-2 and TRBJ2-7, with a tentative D call TRBD2 (6 bases). Trimming stripped 5 bases from V and 1 base from J, with 21 bases between. This CDR3 comprises 17 residues. Germline CDR1 is SGHTA and CDR2 is FQGNSA. CDR3: CASSPSPSARTSYEQYF. The CDR3 DNA reads as TGTGCCAGCAGCCCCTCCCCTAGCGCCCGGACTTCCTACGAGCAGTACTTC. Looking up the rest from reference TRBV7-2 and TRBJ2-7 gives the full variable domain: GAGVSQSPSNKVTEKGKDVELRCDPISGHTALYWYRQSLGQGLEFLIYFQGNSAPDKSGLPSDRFSAERTGGSVSTLTIQRTQQEDSAVYLCASSPSPSARTSYEQYFGPGTRLTVT.

This clone was recorded a few times. The chain links TRBV7-2 to TRBJ2-6, with D unresolved. Trimming shortened V by 3 bases and J by 0 bases, and 3 bases separated the two germline ends. Germline CDR1 is SGHTA and CDR2 is FQGNSA. This CDR3 contains 14 residues. CDR3 amino acids: CASSFNSGANVLTF. The CDR3 bases are TGTGCCAGCAGCTTTAACTCTGGGGCCAACGTCCTGACTTTC.

J is TRBJ2-5 and V is TRBV6-4, with 9 bases matching TRBD1. CDR1 and CDR2 from the germline V gene are MRHNA and SNTAGT. The CDR3 runs 16 residues. V shed 10 bases, J shed 2 bases, and the junction held 14 bases outside the gene matches. CDR3 coding DNA: TGTGCCAACCACCAACAGACAGGGGGGTGTCAAGAGACCCAGTACTTC. Translated: CANHQQTGGCQETQYF.

The V call is TRBV6-4, the J call TRBJ2-7, with 9 nucleotides matching TRBD1. Germline V gene lookup returns CDR1 MRHNA and CDR2 SNTAGT. The CDR3 is made up of 15 amino acids. After removal of 0 bases from V and 4 bases from J, the junction contained 4 bases not matched to a gene. CDR3 sequence reads: CASSDSGTGKYEQYF. Written as DNA, the CDR3 is TGTGCCAGCAGTGACTCGGGGACAGGGAAGTACGAGCAGTACTTC.

The rearrangement joins TRBV7-2 to TRBJ2-7; perhaps TRBD2 as D (6 bases). Between the trimmed V and J ends, which lost 1 base and 1 base, there was a span of 11 bases. CDR3 length: 15 amino acids. Per germline, CDR1 SGHTA and CDR2 FQGNSA. The CDR3 sequence: CASSLVGTGSYEQYF. CDR3 sequence (DNA): TGTGCCAGCAGCTTAGTTGGGACTGGGTCCTACGAGCAGTACTTC.